What follows are 30 T cell receptor beta chains derived from one specimen sequenced in a study of control samples from healthy donors and cancer patients. TCRdb's copy holds only in-frame clones and misses some; the assay was immunoSEQ multiplex PCR. The sample lists 96,000 or so clones, just over 90% seen once, with roughly 8% in the top ten. Sample: blood. The source of these receptors is a man younger than 35 in good health.

V is TRBV5-1 and J is TRBJ2-2, with 12 bases that match TRBD2. The V segment lost 4 bases and the J segment 1 base; nucleotides outside the gene matches: 8. Germline V lookup: CDR1 SGHRS, CDR2 YFSETQ. This CDR3 is built from 18 residues. CDR3: CASSKEWTSGMNTGELFF. DNA of the CDR3: TGCGCCAGCAGCAAAGAGTGGACTAGCGGGATGAACACCGGGGAGCTGTTTTTT.

The chain has TRBV5-6 and TRBJ2-6, with TRBD2 as a possible D gene (6 bases). The CDR3 runs to 17 residues. V was shortened by 4 bases and J by 7 bases, with 21 bases between the two germline ends. From germline, CDR1 is SGHDT and CDR2 YYEEEE. CDR3 residues: CASSPGTGRSGANVLTF. The CDR3 DNA sequence: TGTGCCAGCAGCCCTGGGACTGGGCGGAGTGGTGCCAACGTCCTGACTTTC.

A single count supports this clone. The V and J genes are TRBV4-1 and TRBJ2-7, with 10 bases lining up with TRBD1. Germline CDR1 is MGHRA and CDR2 is YSYEKL. CDR3 length: 16 amino acids. After removal of 4 bases from V and 0 bases from J, the junction contained 6 bases not matched to a gene. The CDR3 coding sequence is TGCGCCAGCAGCCGGACAGGGGGACAGAGCTCCTACGAGCAGTACTTC. It is translated as CASSRTGGQSSYEQYF.

The chain links TRBV2 to TRBJ1-4, with 10 positions matching TRBD1. From germline, CDR1 is SNHLY and CDR2 FYNNEI. The trim removed 5 bases at V and 7 bases at J, leaving 4 bases unmatched. This CDR3 contains 14 residues. CDR3: CASSLDRGREKLFF. As DNA, the CDR3 is TGTGCCAGCAGTCTTGACAGGGGGCGTGAAAAACTGTTTTTT.

The rearrangement links TRBV5-4 to TRBJ1-5, with D possibly being TRBD1 (5 bases). V dropped 4 bases and J dropped 0 bases, with 11 bases sitting between them. Germline V CDR1 and CDR2: SGHNT, YYREEE (reference sequence). The CDR3 runs 15 residues. CDR3 DNA: TGTGCCAGCAGCCTCGACGGACATAGCAATCAGCCCCAGCATTTT. Residues: CASSLDGHSNQPQHF.

This clone was detected a few times. V usage is TRBV7-9 and J usage is TRBJ1-2; D not certain. This CDR3 has 14 residues. Germline V gene sequence: CDR1 SEHNR, CDR2 FQNEAQ (reference sequence). V dropped 5 bases and J dropped 3 bases, with 13 bases sitting between them. In DNA, the CDR3 is TGTGCCAGCAGCCCAATCCTGGAAGACTATGGCTACACCTTC. It codes for CASSPILEDYGYTF.

This clone was picked up one time. The CDR3 nucleotides read TGTGCCAGTAGTGTACAACAGGGGGCTTACGAGCAGTACTTC. Residues: CASSVQQGAYEQYF. The rearrangement uses TRBV19 and TRBJ2-7; 9 nucleotides agree with TRBD1. The germline gives CDR1 LNHDA, CDR2 SQIVND (reference sequence). CDR3 length: 14 amino acids. The V gene end was trimmed by 5 bases and the J gene end by 4 bases; junction bases not matched to a gene: 6. Using reference TRBV19 and TRBJ2-7 for the parts outside the CDR3, the full variable domain is DGGITQSPKYLFRKEGQNVTLSCEQNLNHDAMYWYRQDPGQGLRLIYYSQIVNDFQKGDIAEGYSVSREKKESFPLTVTSAQKNPTAFYLCASSVQQGAYEQYFGPGTRLTVT.

This chain joins TRBV9 and TRBJ1-1, with TRBD1 matching over 7 bases. J lost 4 bases, V lost 6 bases, and 15 bases had no gene match. This CDR3 comprises 16 residues. Germline values: CDR1 SGDLS, CDR2 YYNGEE. CDR3 DNA sequence: TGTGCCAGCACACCGGGAGAGGGGGCTAGTGTCACTGAAGCTTTCTTT. Its translation: CASTPGEGASVTEAFF. Looking up the rest from reference TRBV9 and TRBJ1-1 gives the full variable domain: DSGVTQTPKHLITATGQRVTLRCSPRSGDLSVYWYQQSLDQGLQFLIQYYNGEERAKGNILERFSAQQFPDLHSELNLSSLELGDSALYFCASTPGEGASVTEAFFGQGTRLTVV.

The chain uses TRBV7-9 and TRBJ2-7, with unresolved D. This CDR3 comprises 12 residues. The V gene lost 3 bases and the J gene lost 4 bases, with 7 bases spanning the gap. Germline values: CDR1 SEHNR, CDR2 FQNEAQ (reference sequence). This chain's CDR3 is CASSLALYEQYF. In DNA, the CDR3 is TGTGCCAGCAGCTTGGCGCTTTACGAGCAGTACTTC. The variable domain in full, with the rest retrieved from reference TRBV7-9 and TRBJ2-7, is DTGVSQNPRHKITKRGQNVTFRCDPISEHNRLYWYRQTLGQGPEFLTYFQNEAQLEKSRLLSDRFSAERPKGSFSTLEIQRTEQGDSAMYLCASSLALYEQYFGPGTRLTVT.

This rearrangement joins TRBV11-2 to TRBJ2-7, with TRBD1 matching 7 bases. Trimming at V came to 5 bases and at J to 4 bases, leaving 5 bases not matched to a gene. The germline V gene encodes CDR1 SGHAT and CDR2 FQNNGV. There are 13 residues in the CDR3. Written as DNA, the CDR3 is TGTGCCAGCAGCGAAACAGGGGAGTACGAGCAGTACTTC. It specifies CASSETGEYEQYF.

J is TRBJ2-3 and V is TRBV12-3 or TRBV12-4, with D perhaps being TRBD1 or TRBD2 (5 bases each). The CDR3 is made up of 13 amino acids. Between the trimmed V and J ends, which lost 7 bases and 3 bases, there was a span of 11 bases. The CDR3 coding sequence is TGTGCCAGCACCCGAGGGGAGACAGATACGCAGTATTTT. Amino acid sequence: CASTRGETDTQYF.

V gene TRBV27 combines with J gene TRBJ1-6; no clear D gene. V was cut by 6 bases and J by 1 base, with 16 bases left in between. The CDR3 consists of 17 residues. Germline V gene data show CDR1 as MNHEY and CDR2 as SMNVEV (reference sequence). CDR3 in amino acids: CASRRFFDRSYNSPLHF. The CDR3 DNA follows: TGTGCCAGCAGAAGATTTTTCGATAGGTCCTATAATTCACCCCTCCACTTT.

This sequence joins TRBV21-1 and TRBJ1-6. TRBV21-1 is flagged as a pseudogene. The length of the CDR3 is 15 residues. Here the CDR3 reads CASSPRGSYNSPLHF. DNA for the CDR3: TGTGCCAGCAGCCCCCGAGGCTCCTATAATTCACCCCTCCACTTT.

V is TRBV6-6 and J is TRBJ2-5; D possibly corresponds to TRBD1 (7 bases). V gave up 6 bases and J gave up 6 bases, with 17 bases separating them. Germline V gene data show CDR1 as MNHNY and CDR2 as SVGAGI (reference sequence). The CDR3 covers 14 residues. CDR3 loop: CASSLQEGAQTQYF. In DNA, the CDR3 is TGTGCCAGCAGCCTACAGGAGGGGGCCCAGACCCAGTACTTC.

The chain carries TRBV30 and TRBJ1-2; D remains ambiguous. This CDR3 spans 12 amino acids. The V end was cut by 8 bases, the J end by 4 bases, with 14 bases between. The germline V gene has CDR1 GTSNPN and CDR2 SVGIG (reference sequence). The CDR3 reads CAGSWSSYGYTF. CDR3 coding DNA: TGTGCCGGATCGTGGAGTTCCTATGGCTACACCTTC.

V usage is TRBV5-8 and J usage is TRBJ1-1, with TRBD1 matching 10 bases. This CDR3 has 17 amino acids. The ends lost 5 bases at V and 2 bases at J; junction bases unmatched: 12. Per the germline V gene, CDR1 is SGHTS and CDR2 is YDEGEE. CDR3 DNA sequence: TGTGCCAGCAGGAGGTCCCGGGACAGGGGTTCCAACACTGAAGCTTTCTTT. Protein sequence: CASRRSRDRGSNTEAFF.

This clone was detected only a few times. The chain recombines TRBV29-1 with TRBJ2-1, with TRBD2 matching 13 bases. The CDR3 is 18 residues long. Trimming at V came to 1 base and at J to 6 bases, leaving 12 bases not matched to a gene. Germline V lookup: CDR1 SQVTM, CDR2 ANQGSEA. CDR3 in DNA: TGCAGCGTTGAAGTTTTTACTAGCGGGAGGGCGCGGGGCAATGAGCAGTTCTTC. Residues: CSVEVFTSGRARGNEQFF.

The chain is built from TRBV29-1 and TRBJ1-2; TRBD1 matches 11 bases. This CDR3 region has 12 residues. Losses at the gene ends were 6 bases for V and 6 bases for J; bases not matched to a gene: 3. Germline-derived CDR1 and CDR2 are SQVTM and ANQGSEA. This CDR3 is CSVWTGGHGYTF. The CDR3 bases are TGCAGCGTCTGGACAGGGGGCCATGGCTACACCTTC.

This clone came up once. The chain couples TRBV5-8 to TRBJ2-7; 10 bases match TRBD1. The CDR3 contains 14 residues. V lost 3 bases to trimming and J lost 3 bases; unmatched junction nucleotides: 3. CDR1 and CDR2 from the germline V gene are SGHTS and YDEGEE. The DNA for the CDR3 is TGTGCCAGCAGCTCGGGACAGGGGAACTACGAGCAGTACTTC. This translates into CASSSGQGNYEQYF.

The chain joins TRBV7-2 to TRBJ2-7; D gene uncertain. V was cut by 1 base and J by 5 bases, with 12 bases left in between. CDR1 is SGHTA and CDR2 is FQGNSA in the germline V gene. The CDR3 has 14 amino acids. The CDR3 reads CASSLGDWSHEQYF. The CDR3 nucleotides are TGTGCCAGCAGCTTAGGGGATTGGAGCCACGAGCAGTACTTC.

The gene calls are TRBV30 and TRBJ1-2; the D is unclear. CDR1 is GTSNPN and CDR2 is SVGIG in the germline V gene (reference sequence). V gave up 4 bases and J gave up 7 bases, with 19 bases separating them. This CDR3 has 14 amino acids. For the CDR3, the DNA is TGTGCCTGGATCGGGCTGCCAGTTTTTGGTGGCTACACCTTC. This sequence encodes CAWIGLPVFGGYTF.

J is TRBJ1-2 and V is TRBV18, with D perhaps TRBD1 (5 bases). CDR3 length equals 13 residues. V was shortened by 3 bases and J by 5 bases, with 10 bases between the two germline ends. Germline V lookup: CDR1 KGHSH, CDR2 LQKENI. The DNA of the CDR3 is TGTGCCAGCTCACCTCCAGGGCGTTATGGCTACACCTTC. This codes for CASSPPGRYGYTF.

The rearrangement links TRBV28 to TRBJ1-2, with a tentative D call TRBD1 (6 bases). CDR1 and CDR2 (germline): MDHEN, SYDVKM. The V gene lost 5 bases and the J gene lost 4 bases, with 23 bases spanning the gap. The CDR3 has 17 residues. As DNA, the CDR3 is TGTGCCAGCAGTCCATCGCTCGGGCAGGGGTACGCCTATGGCTACACCTTC. Protein: CASSPSLGQGYAYGYTF.

CDR3 bases: TGCAGCCTCCGGGACGGGAACACTGAAGCTTTCTTT. Its protein is CSLRDGNTEAFF. The chain uses TRBV29-1 and TRBJ1-1, with TRBD1 as a possible D gene (5 bases). The CDR3 sequence is 12 residues long. V was pared by 8 bases and J by 1 base, with 11 bases between. CDR1 is SQVTM, CDR2 ANQGSEA, per germline.

The chain carries TRBV20-1 and TRBJ2-1, with D maybe TRBD1 (6 bases). The CDR3 length is 11 residues. Germline V lookup: CDR1 DFQATT, CDR2 SNEGSKA (reference sequence). V was pared by 2 bases and J by 11 bases, with 10 bases between. The CDR3 loop is CSARQGNKQFF. The CDR3 DNA reads TGCAGTGCTAGACAGGGGAATAAGCAGTTCTTC.

Written as DNA, the CDR3 is TGTGCCAGCAGCGGTTCCGGGACAGACAATCAGCCCCAGCATTTT. Its protein product is CASSGSGTDNQPQHF. The V and J genes are TRBV5-5 and TRBJ1-5, with 7 positions matching TRBD1. Germline V gives CDR1 SGHKS, CDR2 YYEKEE (reference sequence). Germline trimming cut 4 bases from V and 3 bases from J; bases unmatched to any gene: 7. The CDR3 totals 15 residues.

This chain connects TRBV15 to TRBJ2-1, with 14 bases aligning to TRBD2. The CDR3 consists of 16 residues. The V segment lost 5 bases and the J segment 9 bases; nucleotides outside the gene matches: 9. CDR1 and CDR2 (germline): LNHNV, YYDKDF (reference sequence). The CDR3 DNA reads as TGTGCCACCAGCGGACGACTAGCGGGGGGGCTTAGTGAGCAGTTCTTC. Protein: CATSGRLAGGLSEQFF.

The chain recombines TRBV12-3 or TRBV12-4 with TRBJ2-7; D is unresolved. The CDR3 loop spans 13 amino acids. The ends were cut back, 1 base at V and 3 bases at J, with 7 bases in the middle. This chain's CDR3 is CASSLGFVYEQYF. The DNA for the CDR3 is TGTGCCAGCAGTTTAGGGTTCGTCTACGAGCAGTACTTC.

The chain uses TRBV7-6 and TRBJ1-4; 7 bases line up with TRBD1. Unmatched junction bases numbered 3, after V lost 2 bases and J lost 0 bases. Per the germline V gene, CDR1 is SGHVS and CDR2 is FNYEAQ. The CDR3 totals 16 residues. The CDR3: CASSLQGGATNEKLFF. The CDR3 DNA sequence: TGTGCCAGCAGCTTACAGGGGGGCGCAACTAATGAAAAACTGTTTTTT. The full variable domain, with the rest looked up from reference TRBV7-6 and TRBJ1-4, is GAGVSQSPRYKVTKRGQDVALRCDPISGHVSLYWYRQALGQGPEFLTYFNYEAQQDKSGLPNDRFSAERPEGSISTLTIQRTEQRDSAMYRCASSLQGGATNEKLFFGSGTQLSVL.

In the case of this clone: Other DNA sequences in the sample encode the same CDR3. The chain carries TRBV20-1 and TRBJ1-2, with no clear D. Per germline, CDR1 DFQATT and CDR2 SNEGSKA (reference sequence). The CDR3 runs to 11 residues. The germline V and J ends were trimmed by 0 bases and 8 bases, with 7 bases remaining between them. The DNA for the CDR3 is TGCAGTGCTAGAGATCTTGGAGGCTACACCTTC. Amino acids: CSARDLGGYTF.